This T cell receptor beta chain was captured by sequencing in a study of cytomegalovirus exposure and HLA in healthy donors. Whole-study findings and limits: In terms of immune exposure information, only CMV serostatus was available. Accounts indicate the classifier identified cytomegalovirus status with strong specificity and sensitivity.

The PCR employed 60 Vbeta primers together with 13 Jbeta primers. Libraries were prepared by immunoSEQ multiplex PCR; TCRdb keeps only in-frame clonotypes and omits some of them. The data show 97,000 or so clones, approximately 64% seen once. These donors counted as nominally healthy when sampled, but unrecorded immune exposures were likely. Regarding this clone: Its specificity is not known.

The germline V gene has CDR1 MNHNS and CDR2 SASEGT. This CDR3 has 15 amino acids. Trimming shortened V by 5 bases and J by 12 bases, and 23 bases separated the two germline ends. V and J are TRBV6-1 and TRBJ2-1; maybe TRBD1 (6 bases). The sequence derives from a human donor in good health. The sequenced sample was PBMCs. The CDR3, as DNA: TGTGCCAGCAGTCGAAACCACCTGGGACACTGGGTGCAGTTCTTC. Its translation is CASSRNHLGHWVQFF.